A selection of T cell receptor beta chains follows, all from one sample in a study of CD8+CD57+ T cells in acquired aplastic anemia. TCRdb fed the reads into MiXCR, producing one record per CDR3 protein. The table includes about 210,000 distinct CDR3 sequences, 61% detected once. Sequenced input: sorted CD4+, CD8+, or CD8+CD57+ T cells (not recorded which) from PBMCs. These receptor sequences come from a human donor in good health. Each CDR3 is given with its conserved first and last residue. The order of the fields is V gene, D gene, J gene, clone size, CDR3 protein, CDR3 DNA. The D gene is left open where the match is weak. Clone sizes are given selectively: once, few, many, or a class where the clone is expanded.

v_gene: TRBV19
d_gene: -
j_gene: TRBJ1-4
abundance: many
CDR3aa: CASTLFEGATNEKLFF
CDR3nt: TGTGCCAGTACCCTATTTGAAGGGGCAACTAATGAAAAACTGTTTTTT

v_gene: TRBV19
d_gene: -
j_gene: TRBJ2-5
abundance: -
CDR3aa: CASSMSSNGYNEQSQYF
CDR3nt: TGTGCCAGTAGTATGAGCAGCAATGGGTACAATGAGCAGTCCCAGTACTTC

v_gene: TRBV7-3
d_gene: -
j_gene: TRBJ1-2
abundance: -
CDR3aa: CASGQGSYGYTF
CDR3nt: TGTGCCAGCGGCCAAGGATCCTATGGCTACACCTTC

v_gene: TRBV7-2
d_gene: TRBD2
j_gene: TRBJ2-7
abundance: -
CDR3aa: CASSQRASGSVGYEQYF
CDR3nt: TGTGCCAGCAGCCAAAGGGCTAGCGGGAGCGTCGGGTACGAGCAGTACTTC

v_gene: TRBV7-9
d_gene: -
j_gene: TRBJ2-7
abundance: many
CDR3aa: CASSHDSSYEQYF
CDR3nt: TGTGCCAGCAGCCATGACAGCTCCTACGAGCAGTACTTC

v_gene: TRBV10-3
d_gene: -
j_gene: TRBJ1-5
abundance: many
CDR3aa: CAIRPGGLGPGWPQHF
CDR3nt: TGTGCCATCAGGCCTGGGGGGTTGGGTCCGGGTTGGCCCCAGCATTTT

v_gene: TRBV7-6
d_gene: -
j_gene: TRBJ2-1
abundance: once
CDR3aa: CASSLMEGAYNEQFF
CDR3nt: TGTGCCAGCAGCTTAATGGAGGGGGCCTACAATGAGCAGTTCTTC

v_gene: TRBV7-8
d_gene: -
j_gene: TRBJ1-2
abundance: once
CDR3aa: CASSSARTRRSYGYTF
CDR3nt: TGTGCCAGCAGCTCTGCCCGGACACGTCGGAGCTATGGCTACACCTTC

v_gene: TRBV27
d_gene: -
j_gene: TRBJ2-7
abundance: many
CDR3aa: CASSLTGRYEQYF
CDR3nt: TGTGCCAGCAGTTTAACAGGTCGCTACGAGCAGTACTTC

v_gene: TRBV19
d_gene: -
j_gene: TRBJ1-2
abundance: -
CDR3aa: CASRDTANYGYTF
CDR3nt: TGTGCCAGTCGGGACACAGCTAACTATGGCTACACCTTC

v_gene: TRBV7-9
d_gene: TRBD1
j_gene: TRBJ2-7
abundance: -
CDR3aa: CASSDGWGGTGGNEQYF
CDR3nt: TGTGCCAGCAGCGACGGCTGGGGGGGGACAGGGGGCAACGAGCAGTACTTC

v_gene: TRBV7-2
d_gene: TRBD1
j_gene: TRBJ2-5
abundance: -
CDR3aa: CASSRQGGKQETQYF
CDR3nt: TGTGCCAGCAGCCGACAGGGGGGAAAACAAGAGACCCAGTACTTC

v_gene: TRBV29-1
d_gene: TRBD1
j_gene: TRBJ2-7
abundance: many
CDR3aa: CSVGQGFSSYEQYF
CDR3nt: TGCAGCGTGGGACAGGGATTTAGCTCCTACGAGCAGTACTTC

v_gene: TRBV7-2
d_gene: -
j_gene: TRBJ2-2
abundance: -
CDR3aa: CASSRHINDPGELFF
CDR3nt: TGTGCCAGCAGCCGCCATATTAACGACCCCGGGGAGCTGTTTTTT

v_gene: TRBV19
d_gene: -
j_gene: TRBJ2-7
abundance: many
CDR3aa: CASSPGTNYEQYF
CDR3nt: TGTGCCAGTAGTCCCGGGACAAACTACGAGCAGTACTTC

v_gene: TRBV4-3
d_gene: -
j_gene: TRBJ2-6
abundance: -
CDR3aa: CASSPDGASGANVLTF
CDR3nt: TGCGCCAGCAGCCCAGATGGCGCCTCTGGGGCCAACGTCCTGACTTTC

v_gene: TRBV19
d_gene: TRBD1
j_gene: TRBJ2-5
abundance: -
CDR3aa: CARKTGEWETQYF
CDR3nt: TGTGCTAGAAAGACAGGGGAATGGGAGACCCAGTACTTC

v_gene: TRBV6-2/TRBV6-3
d_gene: TRBD2
j_gene: TRBJ2-7
abundance: many
CDR3aa: CASSYGSGGAEQYF
CDR3nt: TGTGCCAGCAGTTACGGTAGCGGGGGGGCCGAGCAGTACTTC

v_gene: TRBV5-1
d_gene: -
j_gene: TRBJ2-7
abundance: -
CDR3aa: CASSLTDRTTYEQYF
CDR3nt: TGCGCCAGCAGCCTAACAGACAGGACGACCTACGAGCAGTACTTC

v_gene: TRBV9
d_gene: -
j_gene: TRBJ2-1
abundance: -
CDR3aa: CASSVDGGGTEQFF
CDR3nt: TGTGCCAGCAGCGTAGACGGAGGGGGCACTGAGCAGTTCTTC

v_gene: TRBV7-9
d_gene: TRBD1
j_gene: TRBJ2-6
abundance: -
CDR3aa: CASSLTTGAGANVLTF
CDR3nt: TGTGCCAGCAGCTTAACTACAGGGGCTGGGGCCAACGTCCTGACTTTC

v_gene: TRBV10-3
d_gene: -
j_gene: TRBJ1-1
abundance: -
CDR3aa: CAISRGGTEAFF
CDR3nt: TGTGCCATCAGCCGGGGTGGAACTGAAGCTTTCTTT

v_gene: TRBV29-1
d_gene: TRBD1
j_gene: TRBJ2-6
abundance: many
CDR3aa: CRDRGLIVRYGNVLTF
CDR3nt: TGCAGAGACAGGGGGCTAATAGTAAGGTATGGCAACGTCCTGACTTTC

v_gene: TRBV7-2
d_gene: TRBD1
j_gene: TRBJ2-3
abundance: -
CDR3aa: CASSPGTGGDTQYF
CDR3nt: TGTGCCAGCAGCCCCGGGACAGGTGGGGATACGCAGTATTTT

v_gene: TRBV7-9
d_gene: -
j_gene: TRBJ2-5
abundance: -
CDR3aa: CASSLSTDRLRETQYF
CDR3nt: TGTGCCAGCAGCTTAAGCACGGACAGACTTCGGGAGACCCAGTACTTC

v_gene: TRBV20-1
d_gene: -
j_gene: TRBJ2-1
abundance: once
CDR3aa: CSARDFKSEQFF
CDR3nt: TGCAGTGCTAGAGATTTTAAGAGTGAGCAGTTCTTC

v_gene: TRBV7-9
d_gene: TRBD1
j_gene: TRBJ2-7
abundance: -
CDR3aa: CASGPTGGEQYF
CDR3nt: TGTGCCAGCGGGCCGACAGGGGGCGAGCAGTACTTC

v_gene: TRBV20-1
d_gene: TRBD2
j_gene: TRBJ2-7
abundance: many
CDR3aa: CSAPGLAGGRISYEQYF
CDR3nt: TGCAGTGCCCCGGGACTAGCGGGGGGGCGGATCTCCTACGAGCAGTACTTC

v_gene: TRBV7-9
d_gene: TRBD1
j_gene: TRBJ2-5
abundance: few
CDR3aa: CASSLHWGRGFETQYF
CDR3nt: TGTGCCAGCAGCCTACATTGGGGCAGGGGGTTTGAGACCCAGTACTTC

v_gene: TRBV16
d_gene: TRBD2
j_gene: TRBJ2-3
abundance: -
CDR3aa: CASSRPGLAGAKAQYF
CDR3nt: TGTGCCAGCAGTCGGCCGGGACTAGCGGGAGCCAAAGCGCAGTATTTT

v_gene: TRBV2
d_gene: TRBD2
j_gene: TRBJ2-7
abundance: -
CDR3aa: CASSSSQLAGVTYEQYF
CDR3nt: TGTGCCAGCAGTTCCTCTCAACTAGCGGGCGTAACCTACGAGCAGTACTTC